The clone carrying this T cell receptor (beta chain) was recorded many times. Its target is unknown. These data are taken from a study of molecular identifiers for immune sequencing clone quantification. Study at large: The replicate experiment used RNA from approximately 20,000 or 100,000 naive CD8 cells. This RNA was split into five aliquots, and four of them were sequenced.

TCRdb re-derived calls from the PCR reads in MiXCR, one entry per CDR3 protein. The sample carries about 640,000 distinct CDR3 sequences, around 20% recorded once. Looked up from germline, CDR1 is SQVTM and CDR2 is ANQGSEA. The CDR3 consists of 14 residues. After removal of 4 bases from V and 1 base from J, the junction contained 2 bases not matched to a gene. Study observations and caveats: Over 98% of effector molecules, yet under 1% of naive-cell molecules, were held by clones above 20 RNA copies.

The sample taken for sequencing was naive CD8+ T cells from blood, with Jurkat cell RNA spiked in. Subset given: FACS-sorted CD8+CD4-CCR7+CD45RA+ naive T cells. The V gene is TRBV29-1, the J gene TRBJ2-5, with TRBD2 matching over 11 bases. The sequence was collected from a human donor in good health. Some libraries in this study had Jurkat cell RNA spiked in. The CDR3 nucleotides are TGCAGCGTTGGACTAGCGGGATTCCAAGAGACCCAGTACTTC. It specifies CSVGLAGFQETQYF.